Detailed here is one T cell receptor (beta chain). What it recognizes is unknown. CDR3 length: 14 amino acids. The V end lost 4 bases, the J end lost 2 bases, and 13 bases lay between the germline ends. The V gene's germline CDR1 is SGHRS and CDR2 YFSETQ. Sequenced by immunoSEQ multiplex PCR; TCRdb stores in-frame clones only, minus some. Of fewer than 90,000 clones listed, around 90% were seen once; the top ten hold around 2%. The sample belongs to a study of OX40 agonist ivuxolimab in advanced cancers. Overall study results and limits: CD4+ T cells averaged fewer expanded clones than CD8+ T cells.

This specimen was CD4+ or CD8+ T cells sorted from blood, taken in a trial of the OX40 agonist ivuxolimab. The chain employs TRBV5-1 and TRBJ2-7; D possibly uses TRBD1 or TRBD2 (5 bases each). The sequence was collected from an adult with an advanced solid tumor such as melanoma, head and neck, liver or kidney cancer. The CDR3 region has the DNA TGCGCCAGCAGCCTGGGGGACGGTACCTACGAGCAGTACTTC. Translating gives CASSLGDGTYEQYF.